The 3 T cell receptor beta chains given below trace back to one sample, sequenced in a study of post-analysis software for immune sequencing data. These TCRs are of unknown antigen specificity. Study-level findings and limits: Higher frequency in patients than in controls was seen for 5 or 6 TRBV segments, with TRBV5-6, TRBV5-1 and TRBV20-1 among them.

Unique molecular identifiers tagged the TCR beta cDNA libraries. A single record per CDR3 protein comes from TCRdb applying MiXCR to the PCR reads. Of fewer than 850,000 distinct CDR3 sequences listed, 46% are singletons. Material: blood. The source of these receptors is a girl aged 10 to 17 with multiple sclerosis.

The chain couples TRBV13 to TRBJ2-3; D possibly corresponds to TRBD2 (5 bases). CDR1 is PRHDT and CDR2 is FYEKMQ in the germline V gene (reference sequence). V lost 5 bases and J lost 0, with 18 bases in between. This CDR3 is built from 17 residues. The CDR3 here is CASSLAVSGASTDTQYF. The CDR3 DNA sequence: TGTGCCAGCAGCCTAGCCGTGAGCGGAGCTAGCACAGATACGCAGTATTTT.

The genes are TRBV3-1 and TRBJ2-6; TRBD1 might be the D (6 bases). Trimming took off 3 bases at V and 2 bases at J, with 8 bases between the two ends. The V gene's germline CDR1 is LGHDT and CDR2 YNNKEL (reference sequence). The CDR3 is 15 amino acids. CDR3: CASSQAGAGANVLTF. The CDR3 DNA reads as TGTGCCAGCAGCCAGGCAGGGGCTGGGGCCAACGTCCTGACTTTC. The full variable domain, its missing parts supplied by reference TRBV3-1 and TRBJ2-6, is DTAVSQTPKYLVTQMGNDKSIKCEQNLGHDTMYWYKQDSKKFLKIMFSYNNKELIINETVPNRFSPKSPDKAHLNLHINSLELGDSAVYFCASSQAGAGANVLTFGAGSRLTVL.

This clonotype has a handful of counts. The V gene is TRBV12-5, the J gene TRBJ2-5, with 8 bases identical to TRBD1. CDR3 length equals 13 residues. V shed 5 bases and J 4 bases; nucleotides not matched to a gene: 3. Germline lookup yields CDR1 LGHNT and CDR2 FRNRAP. This CDR3 is CASGTDRAETQYF. As DNA, the CDR3 is TGTGCTAGTGGTACGGACAGGGCAGAGACCCAGTACTTC.